This entry lists 24 T cell receptor beta chains sequenced from one sample in a study of blood T cell repertoires in COVID-19 (dated by TCRdb to about 2020). Library preparation was by the immunoSEQ multiplex PCR assay. TCRdb holds this immuneACCESS table with in-frame rearrangements only. Some clones are missing; in checked studies, unresolved V genes explain under half, and the rest has no known cause. This sample comprises roughly 160,000 clones, 82% of them detected only once. The top ten clones comprise 15% to 20% of the sample. Sequencing was performed on PBMCs or T cells enriched from blood (not recorded which). These receptors were collected from a man aged 55 to 70 who had recovered from COVID-19.

The chain joins TRBV19 to TRBJ2-5; the D gene is possibly TRBD1 (6 bases). CDR1 and CDR2 (germline): LNHDA, SQIVND (reference sequence). V was shortened by 5 bases and J by 4 bases, with 11 bases between the two germline ends. The CDR3 has 13 residues. CDR3 DNA sequence: TGTGCCAGTAGTGAGTCCAGGGGAGAGACCCAGTACTTC. Its protein is CASSESRGETQYF.

The chain employs TRBV7-9 and TRBJ2-5; 7 bases align to TRBD2. Germline V CDR1 and CDR2: SEHNR, FQNEAQ (reference sequence). The CDR3 covers 15 residues. Trimming removed 3 bases from V and 2 bases from J; junction bases left unmatched: 6. The CDR3 sequence: CASSLGFGGQETQYF. The CDR3, as DNA: TGTGCCAGCAGCTTGGGCTTCGGGGGGCAAGAGACCCAGTACTTC.

The chain has TRBV10-3 and TRBJ2-6; D perhaps matches TRBD1 (5 bases). Trimming stripped 3 bases from V and 2 bases from J, with 14 bases between. Germline assignment: CDR1 ENHRY and CDR2 SYGVKD. The CDR3 runs to 17 residues. The CDR3, as DNA: TGTGCCATCAGTGAATTGTCCGGCAGGGCTGGGGCCAACGTCCTGACTTTC. Translated, it gives CAISELSGRAGANVLTF.

The chain links TRBV2 to TRBJ2-3; tentatively, D is TRBD2 (6 bases). Germline V gene lookup returns CDR1 SNHLY and CDR2 FYNNEI. The ends were cut back, 9 bases at V and 1 base at J, with 14 bases in the middle. The CDR3 is made up of 14 amino acids. The CDR3 sequence: CARARGSGTDTQYF. The CDR3 DNA is TGTGCCAGGGCCCGGGGGTCAGGCACAGATACGCAGTATTTT.

This chain links TRBV9 with TRBJ2-2; 9 bases are shared with TRBD2. Germline values: CDR1 SGDLS, CDR2 YYNGEE. Trimming took 3 bases from V and 0 from J; bases not matched to a gene: 3. The CDR3 is 16 amino acids. The chain's CDR3 is CASSDPSGANTGELFF. The DNA of the CDR3 is TGTGCCAGCAGCGACCCTAGCGGGGCGAACACCGGGGAGCTGTTTTTT. The full variable domain, its missing parts supplied by reference TRBV9 and TRBJ2-2, is DSGVTQTPKHLITATGQRVTLRCSPRSGDLSVYWYQQSLDQGLQFLIQYYNGEERAKGNILERFSAQQFPDLHSELNLSSLELGDSALYFCASSDPSGANTGELFFGEGSRLTVL.

For the CDR3, the DNA is TGTGCCAGCAGTTTTGGACAGTACACTGAAGCTTTCTTT. Translated: CASSFGQYTEAFF. The genes are TRBV12-3 or TRBV12-4 and TRBJ1-1; the D gene is possibly TRBD1 (6 bases). The CDR3 sequence is 13 residues long. V gave up 3 bases and J gave up 3 bases, with 8 bases separating them.

The V call is TRBV28, the J call TRBJ2-2; 8 bases are a match to TRBD2. This CDR3 is 18 amino acids long. V trimming: 4 bases; J trimming: 2 bases; junction bases outside the gene matches: 12. Germline V gives CDR1 MDHEN, CDR2 SYDVKM. CDR3 in amino acids: CASSSPSTREANTGELFF. CDR3 nucleotide sequence: TGTGCCAGCAGTTCCCCCTCCACGCGGGAGGCAAACACCGGGGAGCTGTTTTTT.

The chain uses TRBV7-6 and TRBJ1-1; D perhaps matches TRBD1 (6 bases). The CDR3 spans 16 residues. CDR1 SGHVS and CDR2 FNYEAQ come from the germline V gene. Trimming took off 1 base at V and 4 bases at J, with 16 bases between the two ends. Here the CDR3 reads CASSLGLLGRGTEAFF. CDR3 DNA: TGTGCCAGCAGCTTAGGATTGTTGGGCAGGGGCACTGAAGCTTTCTTT.

The chain joins TRBV28 to TRBJ1-4; D is ambiguous. The V gene's germline CDR1 is MDHEN and CDR2 SYDVKM. The CDR3 totals 11 residues. V was cut by 8 bases and J by 8 bases, with 9 bases left in between. The CDR3 spells CASGSGEKLFF. The CDR3 DNA follows: TGTGCCAGCGGATCAGGAGAAAAACTGTTTTTT.

The V and J genes are TRBV5-6 and TRBJ2-7, with 12 positions matching TRBD2. The CDR3 is made up of 17 amino acids. Per germline, CDR1 SGHDT and CDR2 YYEEEE. V trimming: 4 bases; J trimming: 0 bases; junction bases outside the gene matches: 8. The CDR3 region is CASSPRTSGMSSYEQYF. For the CDR3, the DNA is TGTGCCAGCAGCCCAAGGACTAGCGGGATGAGCTCCTACGAGCAGTACTTC.

This chain links TRBV19 with TRBJ2-7; 11 bases are a match to TRBD2. V lost 3 bases, J lost 0 bases, and 7 bases stayed unmatched. There are 17 residues in the CDR3. Per germline, CDR1 LNHDA and CDR2 SQIVND (reference sequence). The CDR3 is CASSMGTSGSYSYEQYF. The CDR3 DNA sequence: TGTGCCAGTAGTATGGGGACTAGCGGATCCTACTCCTACGAGCAGTACTTC.

V and J are TRBV19 and TRBJ1-1, with D unresolved. CDR3 length equals 14 residues. Per the germline V gene, CDR1 is LNHDA and CDR2 is SQIVND (reference sequence). Trimming took 4 bases from V and 4 from J, leaving 13 bases between them. CDR3 amino acids: CASSTQTLGTEAFF. The CDR3, as DNA: TGTGCCAGTAGTACTCAGACACTCGGCACTGAAGCTTTCTTT.

J is TRBJ2-6 and V is TRBV5-1; tentative D call: TRBD2 (5 bases). V shed 1 base and J shed 2 bases, with 10 bases lying between them. Per the germline V gene, CDR1 is SGHRS and CDR2 is YFSETQ. The length of the CDR3 is 16 residues. CDR3 bases: TGCGCCAGCAGCTTGAGTTTGCGGGCTGGGGCCAACGTCCTGACTTTC. Its protein product is CASSLSLRAGANVLTF.

This clone appeared a single time. The CDR3 loop reads CASSIGLAGGPRVNEQFF. The CDR3, as DNA: TGTGCCAGTAGTATCGGACTAGCGGGAGGGCCTCGCGTCAATGAGCAGTTCTTC. The chain uses TRBV19 and TRBJ2-1, with 15 bases that match TRBD2. The V gene end was trimmed by 3 bases and the J gene end by 6 bases; junction bases not matched to a gene: 9. Germline V gene sequence: CDR1 LNHDA, CDR2 SQIVND (reference sequence). CDR3 length equals 18 residues.

J is TRBJ1-4 and V is TRBV9; TRBD1 matches at 7 bases. Germline values: CDR1 SGDLS, CDR2 YYNGEE. V shed 2 bases and J 8 bases; nucleotides not matched to a gene: 12. The CDR3 extends over 16 amino acids. DNA of the CDR3: TGTGCCAGCAGCGTTCGGTCCCAGGGGGATTTGGAAAAACTGTTTTTT. Its translation is CASSVRSQGDLEKLFF.

This clone showed up just a few times. V is TRBV6-5 and J is TRBJ2-5, with 10 bases fitting TRBD1. Unmatched junction bases numbered 10, after V lost 6 bases and J lost 12 bases. The CDR3 runs to 13 residues. Germline loops: CDR1 MNHEY, CDR2 SVGAGI. The CDR3 coding sequence is TGTGCCAGCAGACCGACAGGGGGCCAAGAAAAGTACTTC. It specifies CASRPTGGQEKYF.

In nucleotides, the CDR3 is TGTGCCAGCAGCTTACTTTGGTCGAGGGCTGATGAGCAGTTCTTC. Its protein product is CASSLLWSRADEQFF. The V and J genes are TRBV11-1 and TRBJ2-1; TRBD2 is a possible D gene (5 bases). Trimming pared 2 bases from V and 8 bases from J, leaving 16 bases between. Per the germline V gene, CDR1 is SGHAT and CDR2 is FQDESV (reference sequence). The length of the CDR3 is 15 residues.

V is TRBV13 and J is TRBJ2-1; D is possibly TRBD2 (6 bases). The CDR3 has 14 residues. The germline V gene encodes CDR1 PRHDT and CDR2 FYEKMQ (reference sequence). V lost 3 bases and J lost 7, with 13 bases in between. CDR3 amino acids: CASSFYPGVNEQFF. The CDR3 DNA follows: TGTGCCAGCAGCTTTTATCCGGGAGTGAATGAGCAGTTCTTC.

The V and J genes are TRBV13 and TRBJ1-1, with 7 nucleotides matching TRBD1. CDR3 length: 15 amino acids. Per the germline V gene, CDR1 is PRHDT and CDR2 is FYEKMQ (reference sequence). V lost 4 bases to trimming and J lost 3 bases; unmatched junction nucleotides: 8. This CDR3 is CASSSPRQGDTEAFF. The CDR3 DNA sequence: TGTGCCAGCAGCTCCCCTCGACAGGGTGACACTGAAGCTTTCTTT. The whole variable domain, remainder taken from reference TRBV13 and TRBJ1-1, is AAGVIQSPRHLIKEKRETATLKCYPIPRHDTVYWYQQGPGQDPQFLISFYEKMQSDKGSIPDRFSAQQFSDYHSELNMSSLELGDSALYFCASSSPRQGDTEAFFGQGTRLTVV.

The V and J genes are TRBV7-3 and TRBJ1-1; D is unresolved. The V and J ends lost 5 bases and 5 bases respectively, with 18 bases between them. Germline CDR1 reads SGHTA; CDR2 reads FQGTGA. The CDR3 consists of 15 residues. CDR3 DNA sequence: TGTGCCAGCAGCCCACGGGCCACGGGAGATACTGAAGCTTTCTTT. As protein: CASSPRATGDTEAFF.

In this sample, this clone turned up many times. The V call is TRBV9, the J call TRBJ2-1, with 7 positions matching TRBD1. V shed 3 bases, J shed 4 bases, and the junction held 10 bases outside the gene matches. CDR1 is SGDLS and CDR2 is YYNGEE in the germline V gene. CDR3 length equals 16 residues. The CDR3 DNA is TGTGCCAGCAGCGCCAGCCCGGGACAGTTATACAATGAGCAGTTCTTC. This sequence encodes CASSASPGQLYNEQFF. The complete variable domain, with remaining parts taken from reference TRBV9 and TRBJ2-1, reads DSGVTQTPKHLITATGQRVTLRCSPRSGDLSVYWYQQSLDQGLQFLIQYYNGEERAKGNILERFSAQQFPDLHSELNLSSLELGDSALYFCASSASPGQLYNEQFFGPGTRLTVL.

This clone was picked up a small number of times. The J gene is TRBJ1-1, the V gene TRBV7-3, with D possibly TRBD1 on 5 matching bases. Trimming cost V 5 bases and J 1 base, with 14 bases left between them. Germline V lookup: CDR1 SGHTA, CDR2 FQGTGA. The CDR3 has 15 residues. The CDR3 DNA is TGTGCCAGCAGCCCCTATCTCGGACAGAACACTGAAGCTTTCTTT. It translates to CASSPYLGQNTEAFF.

The chain recombines TRBV28 with TRBJ2-1; tentatively, D is TRBD1 (5 bases). CDR1 MDHEN and CDR2 SYDVKM come from the germline V gene. This CDR3 is built from 14 residues. Trimming removed 7 bases at V and 0 bases at J, with 10 bases between. The CDR3 reads CASTRQRSYNEQFF. In DNA form, the CDR3 reads TGTGCCAGCACCAGACAGCGCTCCTACAATGAGCAGTTCTTC.

This chain joins TRBV7-9 and TRBJ1-1; D is ambiguous. CDR3 length: 13 residues. Germline V gives CDR1 SEHNR, CDR2 FQNEAQ (reference sequence). Deletions cut 5 bases from V and 2 bases from J, with 9 bases between. CDR3 sequence: CASSAEVNTEAFF. The CDR3 bases are TGTGCCAGCAGCGCCGAGGTAAACACTGAAGCTTTCTTT.